Each of the 22 T cell receptor beta chains below was sequenced from the same sample in a study of blood T cell repertoires in COVID-19. The repertoire was sequenced with immunoSEQ multiplex PCR; TCRdb's copy has only in-frame clones and lacks some. The sample contains fewer than 500,000 clones, roughly 85% of which appear only once. Sequenced: peripheral blood. These TCRs come from a woman between 25 and 40 years old with active or convalescent COVID-19.

The rearrangement uses TRBV19 and TRBJ1-1; tentative D call: TRBD1 (6 bases). Germline-derived CDR1 and CDR2 are LNHDA and SQIVND (reference sequence). Trimming cost V 6 bases and J 5 bases, with 13 bases left between them. This CDR3 is 13 amino acids long. CDR3 coding DNA: TGTGCCAGTAGGGAAACAGGGATAACTGAAGCTTTCTTT. This gives the protein CASRETGITEAFF.

J is TRBJ2-1 and V is TRBV2, with D tentatively TRBD2 (5 bases). Germline V gene lookup returns CDR1 SNHLY and CDR2 FYNNEI. Trimming cost V 4 bases and J 9 bases, with 7 bases left between them. The CDR3 contains 11 residues. Written as DNA, the CDR3 is TGTGCCAGCAGTGGAGGGCTTGAGCAGTTCTTC. Its translation: CASSGGLEQFF.

The chain links TRBV18 to TRBJ2-5; D ambiguous. The CDR3 is 12 residues long. CDR1 and CDR2 from the germline V gene are KGHSH and LQKENI. V gave up 4 bases and J gave up 4 bases, with 7 bases separating them. The CDR3 loop is CASSLRAETQYF. CDR3 bases: TGTGCCAGCTCACTCCGAGCAGAGACCCAGTACTTC.

The chain is built from TRBV5-4 and TRBJ2-5; D may be TRBD2 (7 bases). CDR1 and CDR2 (germline): SGHNT, YYREEE (reference sequence). V gave up 4 bases and J gave up 5 bases, with 15 bases separating them. The CDR3 covers 14 residues. CDR3 sequence reads: CASSMGGGVETQYF. In DNA, the CDR3 is TGTGCCAGCAGCATGGGGGGGGGCGTGGAGACCCAGTACTTC.

This clone was seen only once. This chain joins TRBV7-9 and TRBJ1-2; a weak D match, TRBD1 (6 bases). Germline loops: CDR1 SEHNR, CDR2 FQNEAQ (reference sequence). The CDR3 spans 14 residues. The V end lost 5 bases, the J end lost 8 bases, and 18 bases lay between the germline ends. This CDR3 is CASSPGDGGRGYTF. Written as DNA, the CDR3 is TGTGCCAGCAGCCCTGGTGATGGGGGCCGAGGCTACACCTTC. The variable domain in full, with the rest retrieved from reference TRBV7-9 and TRBJ1-2, is DTGVSQNPRHKITKRGQNVTFRCDPISEHNRLYWYRQTLGQGPEFLTYFQNEAQLEKSRLLSDRFSAERPKGSFSTLEIQRTEQGDSAMYLCASSPGDGGRGYTFGSGTRLTVV.

This chain links TRBV7-9 with TRBJ2-7; 8 bases fit TRBD2. Germline CDR1 SEHNR, CDR2 FQNEAQ (reference sequence). V lost 0 bases and J lost 0; bases outside the gene matches: 1. The CDR3 runs to 15 residues. The chain's CDR3 is CASSLAGLDSYEQYF. CDR3 DNA sequence: TGTGCCAGCAGCTTAGCGGGACTAGACTCCTACGAGCAGTACTTC.

This sequence joins TRBV6-5 and TRBJ1-5; 7 nucleotides agree with TRBD1. The CDR3 loop spans 15 amino acids. The germline CDR1 and CDR2 sequences are MNHEY and SVGAGI. After removal of 8 bases from V and 9 bases from J, the junction contained 16 bases not matched to a gene. The CDR3 nucleotides are TGTGCCAGCCTTCACGCACAGGGGCTGTACCGGCCCCAGCATTTT. This encodes CASLHAQGLYRPQHF.

In this sample, this clone turned up once. The rearrangement links TRBV5-4 to TRBJ2-1, with TRBD2 matching over 11 bases. V trimming: 3 bases; J trimming: 4 bases; junction bases outside the gene matches: 6. The CDR3 has 16 residues. Germline V gene sequence: CDR1 SGHNT, CDR2 YYREEE (reference sequence). Here the CDR3 reads CASSWGTSGAYNEQFF. The CDR3 bases are TGTGCCAGCAGCTGGGGGACTAGCGGTGCTTACAATGAGCAGTTCTTC.

The rearrangement joins TRBV2 to TRBJ2-7; 9 bases map to TRBD2. Looked up from germline, CDR1 is SNHLY and CDR2 is FYNNEI. V trimming: 7 bases; J trimming: 0 bases; junction bases outside the gene matches: 7. CDR3 length: 15 amino acids. The CDR3 nucleotides are TGTGCCAGCAACGTTCTAGCGGGGTACTCCTACGAGCAGTACTTC. As protein: CASNVLAGYSYEQYF.

The CDR3 region is CASSYGQMAEAFF. CDR3 DNA sequence: TGTGCCAGCAGTTACGGGCAAATGGCTGAAGCTTTCTTT. V is TRBV6-5 and J is TRBJ1-1; no clear D gene. The germline gives CDR1 MNHEY, CDR2 SVGAGI. Trimming removed 2 bases at V and 6 bases at J, with 10 bases between. The CDR3 spans 13 residues.

The chain carries TRBV7-2 and TRBJ2-5; possibly TRBD1 for D (6 bases). The CDR3 extends over 14 amino acids. Germline V gives CDR1 SGHTA, CDR2 FQGNSA. V was cut by 3 bases and J by 4 bases, with 12 bases left in between. CDR3 sequence reads: CASSFFRGLETQYF. CDR3 coding DNA: TGTGCCAGCAGCTTCTTTAGGGGGTTAGAGACCCAGTACTTC.

The V call is TRBV18, the J call TRBJ1-2, with TRBD1 matching over 7 bases. The CDR3 extends over 18 amino acids. Germline assignment: CDR1 KGHSH and CDR2 LQKENI. V was pared by 0 bases and J by 0 bases, with 10 bases of the junction left unmatched. The CDR3 coding sequence is TGTGCCAGCTCACCACCGGTAGCCCAGGACAGGCCTAACTATGGCTACACCTTC. Translating gives CASSPPVAQDRPNYGYTF.

The rearrangement links TRBV14 to TRBJ1-6, with 7 bases identical to TRBD1. Trimming removed 0 bases from V and 7 bases from J; junction bases left unmatched: 6. Germline-derived CDR1 and CDR2 are SGHDN and FVKESK. The CDR3 contains 16 residues. The CDR3 spells CASSQDSRGLNSPLHF. DNA of the CDR3: TGTGCCAGCAGCCAAGATTCCAGGGGGTTAAATTCACCCCTCCACTTT.

The V and J genes are TRBV27 and TRBJ2-5; 7 bases fit TRBD1. Germline V gene lookup returns CDR1 MNHEY and CDR2 SMNVEV (reference sequence). Trimming cost V 6 bases and J 2 bases; bases outside gene matches: 6. The CDR3 sequence is 14 residues long. The CDR3 DNA is TGTGCCAGCAGACCGATCAGGGGGCAAGAGACCCAGTACTTC. It yields the protein CASRPIRGQETQYF.

The J gene is TRBJ1-1, the V gene TRBV5-4; TRBD1 is a possible D gene (6 bases). CDR1 is SGHNT and CDR2 is YYREEE in the germline V gene (reference sequence). The CDR3 has 14 amino acids. Trimming pared 5 bases from V and 1 base from J, leaving 12 bases between. CDR3 loop: CASSYQDRNTEAFF. The DNA of the CDR3 is TGTGCCAGCAGTTACCAGGACAGGAACACTGAAGCTTTCTTT.

This clone is a singleton in its sample. This rearrangement joins TRBV24-1 to TRBJ2-1; TRBD1 might be the D (6 bases). The CDR3 length is 13 residues. The V end lost 4 bases, the J end lost 9 bases, and 12 bases lay between the germline ends. The germline gives CDR1 KGHDR, CDR2 SFDVKD. The CDR3: CATSEHRDSEQFF. CDR3 bases: TGTGCCACCAGTGAACACAGGGATAGTGAGCAGTTCTTC.

The chain couples TRBV5-1 to TRBJ2-1; D may be TRBD2 (6 bases). The V end was cut by 4 bases, the J end by 6 bases, with 17 bases between. The CDR3 loop spans 15 amino acids. Germline V gene lookup returns CDR1 SGHRS and CDR2 YFSETQ. This CDR3 reads CASSPNRDSRNEQFF. The CDR3 bases are TGCGCCAGCAGCCCGAACCGGGACTCGCGCAATGAGCAGTTCTTC. Based on the CDR3 plus reference TRBV5-1 and TRBJ2-1, the full variable domain is KAGVTQTPRYLIKTRGQQVTLSCSPISGHRSVSWYQQTPGQGLQFLFEYFSETQRNKGNFPGRFSGRQFSNSRSEMNVSTLELGDSALYLCASSPNRDSRNEQFFGPGTRLTVL.

The rearrangement uses TRBV4-2 and TRBJ2-3, with a weak D call TRBD2 (6 bases). This CDR3 comprises 16 residues. V gave up 1 base and J gave up 2 bases, with 13 bases separating them. Germline CDR1 LGHNA, CDR2 YNFKEQ. The CDR3 sequence: CASSQVWGESTDTQYF. The CDR3 coding sequence is TGTGCCAGCAGCCAAGTATGGGGGGAGTCCACAGATACGCAGTATTTT.

V and J are TRBV25-1 and TRBJ1-1, with 8 bases aligning to TRBD1. Germline assignment: CDR1 MGHDK and CDR2 SYGVNS. The CDR3 extends over 18 amino acids. V was clipped by 0 bases and J by 4 bases; unmatched bases: 13. The DNA for the CDR3 is TGTGCCAGCAGTGAATATAGCTACAGGGGGGGGGCTGGCACTGAAGCTTTCTTT. It specifies CASSEYSYRGGAGTEAFF.

CDR3 residues: CASSPTTGGYGYTF. The DNA of the CDR3 is TGTGCCAGCAGTCCCACGACAGGGGGTTATGGCTACACCTTC. The chain joins TRBV6-6 to TRBJ1-2; 9 nucleotides match TRBD1. This CDR3 comprises 14 residues. Losses at the gene ends were 5 bases for V and 5 bases for J; bases not matched to a gene: 6. Looked up from germline, CDR1 is MNHNY and CDR2 is SVGAGI (reference sequence).

This chain connects TRBV30 to TRBJ1-1; 10 bases line up with TRBD1. V lost 2 bases, J lost 6 bases, and 3 bases stayed unmatched. CDR1 and CDR2 (germline): GTSNPN, SVGIG (reference sequence). The CDR3 extends over 13 amino acids. The DNA of the CDR3 is TGTGCCTGGAGTAGGGACAGGGGTTCTGAAGCTTTCTTT. It encodes CAWSRDRGSEAFF.

The chain recombines TRBV4-1 with TRBJ1-3; no reliable D call. The germline V and J ends were trimmed by 1 base and 0 bases, with 13 bases remaining between them. This CDR3 spans 17 amino acids. Germline lookup yields CDR1 MGHRA and CDR2 YSYEKL. The chain's CDR3 is CASSQVTLLSSGNTIYF. DNA for the CDR3: TGCGCCAGCAGCCAAGTAACACTACTGAGCTCTGGAAACACCATATATTTT.